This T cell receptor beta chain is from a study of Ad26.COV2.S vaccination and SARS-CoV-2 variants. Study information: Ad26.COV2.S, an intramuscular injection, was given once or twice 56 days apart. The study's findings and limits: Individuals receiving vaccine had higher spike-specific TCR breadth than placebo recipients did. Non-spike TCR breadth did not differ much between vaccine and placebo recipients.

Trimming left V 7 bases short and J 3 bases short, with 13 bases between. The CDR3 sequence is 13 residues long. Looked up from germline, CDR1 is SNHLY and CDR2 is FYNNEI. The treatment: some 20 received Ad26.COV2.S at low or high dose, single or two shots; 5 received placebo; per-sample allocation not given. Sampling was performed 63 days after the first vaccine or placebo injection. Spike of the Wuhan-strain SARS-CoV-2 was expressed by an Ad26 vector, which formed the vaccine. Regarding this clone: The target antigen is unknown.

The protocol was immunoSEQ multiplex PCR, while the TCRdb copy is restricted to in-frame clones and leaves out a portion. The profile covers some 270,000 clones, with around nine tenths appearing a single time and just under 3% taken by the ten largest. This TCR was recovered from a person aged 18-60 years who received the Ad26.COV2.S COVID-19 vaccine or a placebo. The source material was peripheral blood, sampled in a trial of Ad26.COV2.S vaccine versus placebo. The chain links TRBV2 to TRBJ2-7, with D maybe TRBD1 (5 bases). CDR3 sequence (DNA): TGTGCCAGCAATGACAGATTCTACTACGAGCAGTACTTC. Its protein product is CASNDRFYYEQYF.